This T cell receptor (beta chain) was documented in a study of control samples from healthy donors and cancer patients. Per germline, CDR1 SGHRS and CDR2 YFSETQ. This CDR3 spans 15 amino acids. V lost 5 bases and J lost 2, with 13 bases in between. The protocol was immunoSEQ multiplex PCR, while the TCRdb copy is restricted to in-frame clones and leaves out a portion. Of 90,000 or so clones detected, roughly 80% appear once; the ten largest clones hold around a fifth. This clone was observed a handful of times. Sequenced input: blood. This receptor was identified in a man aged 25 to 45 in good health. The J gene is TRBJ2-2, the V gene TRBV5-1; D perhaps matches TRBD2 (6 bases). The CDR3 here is CASSFGGPNTGELFF. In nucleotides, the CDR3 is TGCGCCAGCAGTTTCGGAGGGCCAAACACCGGGGAGCTGTTTTTT.